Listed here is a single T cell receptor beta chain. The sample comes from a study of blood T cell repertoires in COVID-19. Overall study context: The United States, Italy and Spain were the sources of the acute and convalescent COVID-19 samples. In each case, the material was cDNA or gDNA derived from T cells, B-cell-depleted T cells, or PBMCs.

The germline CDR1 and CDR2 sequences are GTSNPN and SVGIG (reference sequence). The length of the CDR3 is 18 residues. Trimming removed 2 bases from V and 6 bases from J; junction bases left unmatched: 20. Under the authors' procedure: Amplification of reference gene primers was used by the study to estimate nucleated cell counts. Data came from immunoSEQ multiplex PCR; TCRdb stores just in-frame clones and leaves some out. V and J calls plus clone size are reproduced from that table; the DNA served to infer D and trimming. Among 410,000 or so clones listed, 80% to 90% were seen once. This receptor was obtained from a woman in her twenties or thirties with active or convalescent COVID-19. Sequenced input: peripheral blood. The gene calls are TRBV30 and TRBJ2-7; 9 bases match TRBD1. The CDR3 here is CAWSPPLSRGTGLSEQYF. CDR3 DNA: TGTGCCTGGAGTCCCCCTCTCTCCAGGGGGACAGGGCTTTCCGAGCAGTACTTC.